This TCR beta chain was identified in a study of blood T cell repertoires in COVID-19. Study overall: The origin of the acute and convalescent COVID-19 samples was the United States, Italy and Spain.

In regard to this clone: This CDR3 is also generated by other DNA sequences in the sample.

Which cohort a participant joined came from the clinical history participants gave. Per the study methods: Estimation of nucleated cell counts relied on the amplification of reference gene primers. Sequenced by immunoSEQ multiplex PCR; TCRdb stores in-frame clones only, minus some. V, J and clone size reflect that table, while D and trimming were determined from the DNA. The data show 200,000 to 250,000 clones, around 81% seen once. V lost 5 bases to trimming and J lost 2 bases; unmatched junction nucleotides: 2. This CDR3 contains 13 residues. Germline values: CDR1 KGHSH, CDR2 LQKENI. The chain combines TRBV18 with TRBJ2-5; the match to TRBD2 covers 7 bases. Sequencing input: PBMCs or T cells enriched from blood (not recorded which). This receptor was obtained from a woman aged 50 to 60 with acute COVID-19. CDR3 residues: CASSLGLQETQYF. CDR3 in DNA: TGTGCCAGCTCATTGGGACTACAAGAGACCCAGTACTTC.